Detailed here is one TCR beta chain. V shed 8 bases and J 7 bases; nucleotides not matched to a gene: 4. The CDR3 extends over 11 amino acids. The germline V gene has CDR1 MDHEN and CDR2 SYDVKM. The data were taken from a study of blood T cell repertoires in COVID-19. For the study at large: Acute-phase and convalescent COVID-19 samples originated in the United States, Italy and Spain.

Source study methods: The assay estimated nucleated cells by amplifying reference gene primers. TCRdb's table, derived via immunoSEQ multiplex PCR, lists solely in-frame clones and lacks some. That table furnishes V, J and clone size, whereas the DNA furnished D and trimming. Of approximately 25,000 clones detected, around 83% appear once; the ten largest clones hold 7.5% to 10%. Sequenced sample: peripheral blood. The chain has TRBV28 and TRBJ1-1, with 7 bases aligning to TRBD1. This clonotype was obtained from a human donor in a cohort sampled during active COVID-19. This chain's CDR3 is CASGTAVEAFF. As DNA, the CDR3 is TGTGCCAGCGGGACAGCCGTTGAAGCTTTCTTT.